This T cell receptor (beta chain) was identified in a study of shared clonotypes between healthy human individuals. Per germline, CDR1 SEHNR and CDR2 FQNEAQ (reference sequence). This CDR3 comprises 18 residues. V was clipped by 1 base and J by 0 bases, with 16 bases between them. About this clone itself: Its target is unknown.

Terminally differentiated effector memory CD45RA+ cells were excluded from the naive CD8 cells, which were CD45RO-negative and positively selected for CCR7. All donors were healthy HIV-negative adults lacking recent acute infections or vaccinations. This table comes from immunoSEQ multiplex PCR, and its TCRdb copy is limited to in-frame clones, with some not included. The data hold 800,000 to 950,000 clones, with roughly 96% observed a single time. Findings and caveats of the study: When naive CD4 clonotypes were compared across a handful of donors, roughly 4.9% were shared. In the sorted subsets, rarefaction showed sequencing was incomplete despite large depth.

The sequenced sample consisted of naive CD8+ T cells sorted from blood. The V gene is TRBV7-9, the J gene TRBJ1-3; no reliable D call. This clonotype originated in a young man in good health. In nucleotides, the CDR3 is TGTGCCAGCAGCTTAGATTGGTACGGGGAGAGCTCTGGAAACACCATATATTTT. This sequence encodes CASSLDWYGESSGNTIYF.